A single sample gave rise to the 10 T cell receptor beta chains below, sequenced in a study of blood T cell repertoires in COVID-19. The repertoire was sequenced with immunoSEQ multiplex PCR; TCRdb's copy has only in-frame clones and lacks some. The sample lists under 150,000 clones; 75% to 90% were seen once. Sequencing used peripheral blood. The receptors derive from a man aged 65-85 years with acute or convalescent COVID-19.

This chain joins TRBV7-2 and TRBJ2-1; 13 bases map to TRBD2. The CDR3 has 19 residues. The V gene's germline CDR1 is SGHTA and CDR2 FQGNSA. V lost 6 bases to trimming and J lost 0 bases; unmatched junction nucleotides: 11. Written as DNA, the CDR3 is TGTGCCAGCAGTTATACCGGGACTAGCGGGGTGAGCTCCTACAATGAGCAGTTCTTC. Translating gives CASSYTGTSGVSSYNEQFF.

The CDR3 is CASSLVLAGGRNEQFF. CDR3 in DNA: TGTGCCAGCAGCTTAGTCCTCGCGGGGGGACGCAATGAGCAGTTCTTC. V usage is TRBV7-2 and J usage is TRBJ2-1; 8 bases are a match to TRBD2. The J segment lost 6 bases and the V segment lost 1 base, leaving 8 bases of the junction unmatched. Germline loops: CDR1 SGHTA, CDR2 FQGNSA. This CDR3 region has 16 residues. Full variable domain (missing parts from reference TRBV7-2 and TRBJ2-1): GAGVSQSPSNKVTEKGKDVELRCDPISGHTALYWYRQSLGQGLEFLIYFQGNSAPDKSGLPSDRFSAERTGGSVSTLTIQRTQQEDSAVYLCASSLVLAGGRNEQFFGPGTRLTVL.

The V gene is TRBV19, the J gene TRBJ2-1, with 9 bases that match TRBD2. The V gene's germline CDR1 is LNHDA and CDR2 SQIVND (reference sequence). CDR3 length: 15 residues. Losses at the gene ends were 5 bases for V and 7 bases for J; bases not matched to a gene: 9. Here the CDR3 DNA reads TGTGCCAGTAGTCCGGGACTAGCAGACGGGAATGAGCAGTTCTTC. Protein product: CASSPGLADGNEQFF.

The V call is TRBV12-3 or TRBV12-4, the J call TRBJ2-5; D may be TRBD2 (5 bases). The V and J ends lost 6 bases and 7 bases respectively, with 15 bases between them. The CDR3 sequence is 13 residues long. The CDR3: CASRRTPRATQYF. The CDR3 nucleotides read TGTGCCAGCAGGAGGACTCCGAGGGCGACCCAGTACTTC.

This rearrangement joins TRBV5-1 to TRBJ2-7, with 9 positions matching TRBD1. Trimming at V came to 2 bases and at J to 2 bases, leaving 2 bases not matched to a gene. Germline CDR1 is SGHRS and CDR2 is YFSETQ. The CDR3 extends over 14 amino acids. The CDR3 DNA is TGCGCCAGCAGCTTTAACAGGGGGCCCTACGAGCAGTACTTC. Its protein product is CASSFNRGPYEQYF.

The rearrangement links TRBV6-1 to TRBJ2-3, with D perhaps TRBD1 (5 bases). Trimming pared 4 bases from V and 0 bases from J, leaving 20 bases between. Looked up from germline, CDR1 is MNHNS and CDR2 is SASEGT. The CDR3 is 18 amino acids. The chain's CDR3 is CASSVLRQILVSTDTQYF. In DNA, the CDR3 is TGTGCCAGCAGTGTTCTGAGACAGATCCTGGTAAGCACAGATACGCAGTATTTT.

The chain has TRBV7-2 and TRBJ1-4; TRBD1 aligns across 7 bases. CDR1 is SGHTA, CDR2 FQGNSA, per germline. The CDR3 loop spans 15 amino acids. Unmatched junction bases numbered 7, after V lost 2 bases and J lost 7 bases. CDR3 protein: CASSLYGQGGEKLFF. CDR3 coding DNA: TGTGCCAGCAGCTTATACGGGCAGGGGGGTGAAAAACTGTTTTTT.

The CDR3 coding sequence is TGTGCCAGCTCACCAGAGAGCTCCTATAATTCACCCCTCCACTTT. Encoded protein: CASSPESSYNSPLHF. This chain joins TRBV18 and TRBJ1-6; unclear D gene. V dropped 2 bases and J dropped 0 bases, with 5 bases sitting between them. This CDR3 region has 15 residues. Per germline, CDR1 KGHSH and CDR2 LQKENI. The whole variable domain, filled in from reference TRBV18 and TRBJ1-6, reads NAGVMQNPRHLVRRRGQEARLRCSPMKGHSHVYWYRQLPEEGLKFMVYLQKENIIDESGMPKERFSAEFPKEGPSILRIQQVVRGDSAAYFCASSPESSYNSPLHFGNGTRLTVT.

J is TRBJ2-5 and V is TRBV5-1; D is perhaps TRBD2 (5 bases). The ends were cut back, 2 bases at V and 0 bases at J, with 8 bases in the middle. CDR1 SGHRS and CDR2 YFSETQ come from the germline V gene. This CDR3 comprises 14 residues. The CDR3 loop reads CASSLGSNQETQYF. The CDR3 DNA sequence: TGCGCCAGCAGCTTAGGGAGTAACCAAGAGACCCAGTACTTC.

J is TRBJ2-2 and V is TRBV6-2 or TRBV6-3; D may be TRBD1 (6 bases). CDR3 length equals 16 residues. CDR1 and CDR2 from the germline V gene are MNHEY and SVGEGT. V was trimmed by 6 bases and J by 0 bases, leaving 14 bases between them. CDR3 coding DNA: TGTGCCAGCAGCCTGGACAGTGCGGCGAACACCGGGGAGCTGTTTTTT. Translated, it gives CASSLDSAANTGELFF.